This T cell receptor (beta chain) stems from a study of blood T cell repertoires in COVID-19. Clones were read by immunoSEQ multiplex PCR, and TCRdb kept only the in-frame ones, dropping some. Altogether 150,000 to 200,000 clones are present, 86% being singletons, with the ten largest covering less than 3.5%. CDR1 and CDR2 (germline): MDHEN, SYDVKM. This CDR3 contains 12 residues. V was pared by 5 bases and J by 7 bases, with 9 bases between. The chain employs TRBV28 and TRBJ1-5; D might be TRBD1 (5 bases). This clonotype originated in a man between 65 and 85 years old with acute or convalescent COVID-19. Sequencing was carried out using peripheral blood. CDR3 region: CASSTQGQPQHF. Here the CDR3 DNA reads TGTGCCAGCAGTACCCAGGGCCAGCCCCAGCATTTT.